The 31 T cell receptor beta chains listed next were all sequenced from one sample in a study of T cell repertoires in cytomegalovirus infection (dated by TCRdb to between 2018 and 2021). What these receptors recognize is not known. Sequencing relied on an Illumina HiSeq 1500. TCRdb took the public reads, trimmed them with fastp at Q25, ran MiXCR for clone calling and kept in-frame beta chains. For every CDR3 protein sequence, its rows merge into one entry that carries the most common genes and DNA. This sample comprises roughly 730,000 distinct CDR3 sequences, around 35% of them detected only once. The ten most abundant clones make up 15% to 20% of the sample. Taken with the paper, the label for treatment or condition translates to: in vitro stimulation with specific CMV peptide epitopes to enrich CMV-specific T cells. The sequenced sample was cultured PBMCs, obtained from culture after CMV antigen stimulation. These receptors all stem from a human donor in good health (CMV status not recorded). Some clones in this sample may be carry-over from other donors' samples.

The CDR3 is CASSPRIQGNEQFF. The CDR3 DNA reads TGCGCCAGCAGCCCCCGAATCCAGGGAAATGAGCAGTTCTTC. The chain links TRBV4-1 to TRBJ2-1; TRBD1 is a possible D gene (5 bases). Germline V CDR1 and CDR2: MGHRA, YSYEKL. The V gene lost 4 bases and the J gene lost 7 bases, with 14 bases spanning the gap. The CDR3 runs 14 residues.

This clonotype turned up a few times. This chain joins TRBV5-6 and TRBJ1-6; D ambiguous. The CDR3 runs to 16 residues. Trimming took 0 bases from V and 2 from J, leaving 9 bases between them. The germline gives CDR1 SGHDT, CDR2 YYEEEE. In DNA, the CDR3 is TGTGCCAGCAGCTTGGGGAATTACCCCTATAATTCACCCCTCCACTTT. Its translation is CASSLGNYPYNSPLHF.

This clonotype showed up just a few times. The chain uses TRBV6-5 and TRBJ1-5; no clear D gene. The CDR3 length is 13 residues. V lost 5 bases and J lost 1, with 6 bases in between. Germline V lookup: CDR1 MNHEY, CDR2 SVGAGI. CDR3 bases: TGTGCCAGCAGTCGGGCGAGCAATCAGCCCCAGCATTTT. Protein product: CASSRASNQPQHF.

This clonotype was recorded a few times. V gene TRBV7-8 combines with J gene TRBJ2-2; D is unresolved. The CDR3 runs 16 residues. The V gene lost 1 base and the J gene lost 4 bases, with 13 bases spanning the gap. CDR1 is SGHVS and CDR2 is FQNEAQ in the germline V gene. CDR3 nucleotides: TGTGCCAGCAGCTTAGGAGGCAGGACCAGCACCGGGGAGCTGTTTTTT. Its translation: CASSLGGRTSTGELFF.

This clonotype was detected a few times. V and J are TRBV12-3 or TRBV12-4 and TRBJ1-1; 8 nucleotides line up with TRBD1. The junction had 5 bases not matched to a gene; V was cut back by 7 bases and J by 4 bases. The CDR3 is made up of 13 amino acids. The CDR3 is CASKETGGTEAFF. In nucleotides, the CDR3 is TGTGCCAGCAAGGAAACAGGGGGCACTGAAGCTTTCTTT.

The V gene is TRBV10-3, the J gene TRBJ2-5; D is perhaps TRBD1 (6 bases). V dropped 2 bases and J dropped 4 bases, with 17 bases sitting between them. The CDR3 covers 16 residues. Germline CDR1 ENHRY, CDR2 SYGVKD. As DNA, the CDR3 is TGTGCCATCAGTGAGCGAAGTACAGGGATTGGAGAGACCCAGTACTTC. Protein product: CAISERSTGIGETQYF.

This clonotype was observed a few times. Mismatch with germline at one junction end may stem from a read error. The chain combines TRBV4-1 with TRBJ2-7; 8 bases match TRBD2. Per the germline V gene, CDR1 is MGHRA and CDR2 is YSYEKL. This CDR3 contains 15 residues. CDR3 nucleotides: TGTGCCAGCAGCCAAATAGCGGGGCTCTCCTACGAGCAGTACTTC. It yields the protein CASSQIAGLSYEQYF.

The CDR3 DNA sequence: TGTGCCAGCAGTATAACCGGGACTAGCTACGAGCAGTACTTC. It specifies CASSITGTSYEQYF. This chain links TRBV12-3 or TRBV12-4 with TRBJ2-7; 8 bases map to TRBD2. This CDR3 spans 14 amino acids. With 5 bases clipped from V and 3 bases from J, the junction kept 6 bases outside the gene matches.

The chain couples TRBV28 to TRBJ2-7; 8 positions agree with TRBD1. From germline, CDR1 is MDHEN and CDR2 SYDVKM. This CDR3 is built from 14 residues. V was clipped by 6 bases and J by 5 bases; unmatched bases: 9. The DNA for the CDR3 is TGTGCCAGCAGGCCAGTTTACAGGGGGAACGAGCAGTACTTC. Protein sequence: CASRPVYRGNEQYF.

This clonotype has a handful of counts. The gene calls are TRBV7-9 and TRBJ1-3, with D perhaps matching TRBD1 (5 bases). Germline V gene data show CDR1 as SEHNR and CDR2 as FQNEAQ (reference sequence). Between the trimmed V and J ends, which lost 4 bases and 4 bases, there was a span of 17 bases. The CDR3 has 16 amino acids. The CDR3 protein is CASSSTSGFEGNTIYF. CDR3 bases: TGTGCCAGCAGCTCGACTTCAGGGTTCGAAGGAAACACCATATATTTT.

The chain uses TRBV7-2 and TRBJ1-2, with 9 bases lining up with TRBD1. This CDR3 has 15 amino acids. V was clipped by 5 bases and J by 6 bases; unmatched bases: 10. CDR1 and CDR2 (germline): SGHTA, FQGNSA. CDR3 sequence (DNA): TGTGCCAGCAGCATAAGATGGGGACAGGGAAATGGCTACACCTTC. This translates into CASSIRWGQGNGYTF.

In DNA, the CDR3 is TGTGCCAGCAGGGGGGACAGGGCGAACACTGAAGCTTTCTTT. Translated, it gives CASRGDRANTEAFF. The chain carries TRBV2 and TRBJ1-1; TRBD1 aligns across 9 bases. Germline CDR1 is SNHLY and CDR2 is FYNNEI. CDR3 size: 14 residues. The ends lost 6 bases at V and 1 base at J; junction bases unmatched: 3.

This chain joins TRBV20-1 and TRBJ1-1; 9 bases are shared with TRBD1. This CDR3 is 16 amino acids long. Germline V gives CDR1 DFQATT, CDR2 SNEGSKA (reference sequence). Trimming cost V 4 bases and J 2 bases; bases outside gene matches: 11. The CDR3 DNA reads as TGCAGTGCTAAGTCGTTGGGGACAGGGTTTAACACTGAAGCTTTCTTT. As protein: CSAKSLGTGFNTEAFF.

The genes are TRBV11-1 and TRBJ1-1; tentative D call: TRBD1 (5 bases). Germline V CDR1 and CDR2: SGHAT, FQDESV (reference sequence). This CDR3 spans 13 amino acids. The V gene lost 7 bases and the J gene lost 1 base, with 10 bases spanning the gap. The CDR3 nucleotides read TGTGCCAGCACCCTGACAGAGAACACTGAAGCTTTCTTT. Amino acids: CASTLTENTEAFF.

This clonotype was seen more than once but under ten times. This rearrangement joins TRBV19 to TRBJ1-5; D may be TRBD1 (6 bases). Trimming stripped 1 base from V and 1 base from J, with 8 bases between. From germline, CDR1 is LNHDA and CDR2 SQIVND (reference sequence). CDR3 length equals 15 residues. The CDR3, as DNA: TGTGCCAGTAGTATAGGACAGGTCAGCAATCAGCCCCAGCATTTT. It codes for CASSIGQVSNQPQHF. The full variable domain, its missing parts supplied by reference TRBV19 and TRBJ1-5, is DGGITQSPKYLFRKEGQNVTLSCEQNLNHDAMYWYRQDPGQGLRLIYYSQIVNDFQKGDIAEGYSVSREKKESFPLTVTSAQKNPTAFYLCASSIGQVSNQPQHFGDGTRLSIL.

The rearrangement joins TRBV4-1 to TRBJ2-7; no reliable D call. Germline values: CDR1 MGHRA, CDR2 YSYEKL. CDR3 length: 13 residues. Trimming pared 1 base from V and 2 bases from J, leaving 6 bases between. The CDR3 sequence: CASSQVLTYEQYF. For the CDR3, the DNA is TGCGCCAGCAGCCAAGTTTTAACCTACGAGCAGTACTTC.

In this sample, this clonotype turned up many times. The chain combines TRBV7-2 with TRBJ1-2; 9 nucleotides match TRBD1. V shed 1 base and J 4 bases; nucleotides not matched to a gene: 1. This CDR3 is 14 amino acids long. Looked up from germline, CDR1 is SGHTA and CDR2 is FQGNSA. The DNA of the CDR3 is TGTGCCAGCAGCTTAGGGGGACAGGGCTATGGCTACACCTTC. Translating gives CASSLGGQGYGYTF.

The table lists this clonotype with a few counts. The gene calls are TRBV7-6 and TRBJ2-7; 15 nucleotides match TRBD2. After removal of 5 bases from V and 12 bases from J, the junction contained 5 bases not matched to a gene. CDR1 and CDR2 (germline): SGHVS, FNYEAQ. The CDR3 has 13 amino acids. The CDR3 DNA is TGTGCCAGCAGCGCCGGACTAGCGGGAGGGCCGTACTTC. It codes for CASSAGLAGGPYF.

J is TRBJ1-4 and V is TRBV10-3, with TRBD1 identical over 8 bases. CDR1 ENHRY and CDR2 SYGVKD come from the germline V gene. This CDR3 spans 14 amino acids. V lost 5 bases and J lost 7; bases outside the gene matches: 6. The CDR3 sequence is CAISPGTGSEKLFF. The CDR3 DNA sequence: TGTGCCATCAGTCCCGGGACAGGATCTGAAAAACTGTTTTTT.

The chain has TRBV10-3 and TRBJ2-1; a possible D gene is TRBD1 (5 bases). The germline CDR1 and CDR2 sequences are ENHRY and SYGVKD. The CDR3 is 13 amino acids. V was pared by 9 bases and J by 4 bases, with 13 bases between. CDR3 sequence (DNA): TGTGCCATTCAACCAGGGCAGTACAATGAGCAGTTCTTC. It encodes CAIQPGQYNEQFF.

This clonotype has ten or more counts. The CDR3 sequence: CASSLDTHEQYF. The DNA of the CDR3 is TGTGCCAGCAGCTTAGACACCCACGAGCAGTACTTC. The V gene is TRBV7-2, the J gene TRBJ2-7; D is uncertain. This CDR3 is built from 12 residues. V was clipped by 1 base and J by 5 bases, with 6 bases between them. Germline-derived CDR1 and CDR2 are SGHTA and FQGNSA.

The chain carries TRBV7-6 and TRBJ1-6, with 10 nucleotides matching TRBD1. The CDR3 spans 15 residues. J gave up 8 bases and V 1 base, and 2 bases lay outside the gene matches. The germline V gene encodes CDR1 SGHVS and CDR2 FNYEAQ. The CDR3 nucleotides read TGTGCCAGCAGCTTAGAGACAGGGGGCTATTCACCCCTCCACTTT. It translates to CASSLETGGYSPLHF.

The V and J genes are TRBV2 and TRBJ2-7; D is undetermined. Trimming stripped 6 bases from V and 3 bases from J, with 9 bases between. From germline, CDR1 is SNHLY and CDR2 FYNNEI. The CDR3 sequence is 12 residues long. The CDR3: CASSDQFYEQYF. In DNA, the CDR3 is TGTGCCAGCAGCGACCAATTCTACGAGCAGTACTTC.

This clonotype was seen repeatedly, ten times or more. The V gene is TRBV7-2, the J gene TRBJ2-5, with 9 bases that match TRBD2. This CDR3 is built from 13 residues. The V gene end was trimmed by 6 bases and the J gene end by 1 base; junction bases not matched to a gene: 0. Germline values: CDR1 SGHTA, CDR2 FQGNSA. The CDR3 region is CASRRGGQETQYF. The CDR3 DNA follows: TGTGCCAGCAGGCGGGGGGGCCAAGAGACCCAGTACTTC.

This rearrangement joins TRBV20-1 to TRBJ1-1; D not certain. The CDR3 spans 13 residues. Germline CDR1 reads DFQATT; CDR2 reads SNEGSKA (reference sequence). The V end lost 2 bases, the J end lost 3 bases, and 10 bases lay between the germline ends. The DNA for the CDR3 is TGCAGTGCTAGAATAGGTTGGGACACTGAAGCTTTCTTT. Translation: CSARIGWDTEAFF.

The CDR3 nucleotides read TGTGCCAGCAGTCGACAGCAGAACTATGGCTACACCTTC. Its protein product is CASSRQQNYGYTF. The chain couples TRBV6-5 to TRBJ1-2; TRBD1 is a possible D gene (5 bases). CDR1 is MNHEY, CDR2 SVGAGI, per germline. CDR3 length: 13 amino acids. V lost 5 bases to trimming and J lost 2 bases, with 9 bases between them.

This chain connects TRBV5-4 to TRBJ1-1, with D possibly matching TRBD1 (6 bases). Germline-derived CDR1 and CDR2 are SGHNT and YYREEE (reference sequence). There are 13 residues in the CDR3. With 2 bases removed from V and 7 bases from J, the gap between germline ends came to 12 bases. The CDR3 DNA sequence: TGTGCCAGCAGCTTCCAGGGGTTGGGTGAAGCTTTCTTT. Translated: CASSFQGLGEAFF.

The rearrangement links TRBV9 to TRBJ1-4; the match to TRBD1 covers 9 bases. V was pared by 1 base and J by 8 bases, with 6 bases of the junction left unmatched. The CDR3 runs to 15 residues. Germline lookup yields CDR1 SGDLS and CDR2 YYNGEE. The CDR3 DNA follows: TGTGCCAGCAGCGTATCGCGTACAGGGGGCGAAAAACTGTTTTTT. This translates into CASSVSRTGGEKLFF.

The rearrangement links TRBV13 to TRBJ2-1; 8 positions agree with TRBD2. The CDR3 runs 15 residues. Germline CDR1 PRHDT, CDR2 FYEKMQ (reference sequence). V trimming: 4 bases; J trimming: 9 bases; junction bases outside the gene matches: 11. The CDR3 region is CASSSPGLVGPEQFF. The CDR3 nucleotides read TGTGCCAGCAGCTCACCGGGACTAGTGGGACCTGAGCAGTTCTTC.

The V and J genes are TRBV6-1 and TRBJ2-3; D may be TRBD1 (6 bases). This CDR3 comprises 15 residues. Trimming removed 8 bases at V and 4 bases at J, with 19 bases between. Germline-derived CDR1 and CDR2 are MNHNS and SASEGT. CDR3 in DNA: TGTGCCAGCCGAGCCGGGACATGGGTCCCAGATACGCAGTATTTT. Amino acids: CASRAGTWVPDTQYF.

This clonotype has more than one count but fewer than ten. This chain uses TRBV6-6 with TRBJ1-5; D uncertain. Germline CDR1 reads MNHNY; CDR2 reads SVGAGI (reference sequence). Trimming pared 2 bases from V and 3 bases from J, leaving 8 bases between. CDR3 length: 14 residues. In nucleotides, the CDR3 is TGTGCCAGCAGTTACGGTCAGGACAATCAGCCCCAGCATTTT. Translation: CASSYGQDNQPQHF.